This T cell receptor (beta chain) was documented in a study of CD8 T cells in Susac syndrome. CDR3 size: 12 residues. Germline-derived CDR1 and CDR2 are MNHNS and SASEGT. The V end lost 10 bases, the J end lost 5 bases, and 14 bases lay between the germline ends. After extraction with the RNeasy kit, 0.5 to 1 ug of the RNA was reverse transcribed using random hexamers. The immunoSEQ assay covered 54 Vbeta and 13 Jbeta segments for CDR3. In TCRdb, the immunoSEQ multiplex PCR reads were re-called with MiXCR into one record per CDR3 protein. Counted here are under 200,000 distinct CDR3 sequences, roughly 92% occurring once; the ten biggest clones make up roughly 0.12%.

The sequence was collected from a human donor with Susac syndrome. The sample was CD4+ T cells from PBMCs. The chain joins TRBV6-1 to TRBJ1-1, with no clear D. The CDR3 nucleotides read TGTGCCACCGAAACCCCGCGGACTGAAGCTTTCTTT. Its protein product is CATETPRTEAFF.